These 24 T cell receptor beta chains came from one sample sequenced in a study of human T cells and chemical hapten exposure. Time point of the sample: patch test 2, 6 weeks after DPC sensitization. Treatment specified: therapeutic diphenylcyclopropenone sensitization with weekly scalp DPC. One entry per CDR3 protein results from TCRdb running MiXCR on the RACE reads. The data show some 81,000 distinct CDR3 sequences, with around 10% seen just once and about 1.4% held by the top ten. The sample consisted of whole blood, taken in connection with sensitization to the hapten diphenylcyclopropenone (DPC). These TCRs come from a man aged 18 to 30 with alopecia areata. Some clones in this sample may be carry-over from other donors' samples.

This clonotype was seen a few times. V is TRBV28 and J is TRBJ1-5, with D unresolved. Germline lookup yields CDR1 MDHEN and CDR2 SYDVKM. The V end was cut by 4 bases, the J end by 0 bases, with 13 bases between. The CDR3 is made up of 16 amino acids. The CDR3 bases are TGTGCCAGCAGTTCACTGAGGATAGATAGCAATCAGCCCCAGCATTTT. Its translation is CASSSLRIDSNQPQHF.

This sequence joins TRBV12-3 or TRBV12-4 and TRBJ2-3; 15 bases agree with TRBD2. CDR3 length: 16 residues. J was trimmed by 6 bases and V by 5 bases; bases with no gene match: 6. The CDR3 loop reads CASSPGLAGGSDTQYF. Written as DNA, the CDR3 is TGTGCCAGCAGTCCGGGACTAGCGGGGGGTTCGGATACGCAGTATTTT.

This clonotype was counted at least ten times. The CDR3 spells CASRTGTGRVQETQYF. The CDR3 nucleotides read TGTGCCAGCAGGACCGGGACAGGGAGGGTACAAGAGACCCAGTACTTC. V gene TRBV28 combines with J gene TRBJ2-5; 9 bases align to TRBD1. This CDR3 spans 16 amino acids. Looked up from germline, CDR1 is MDHEN and CDR2 is SYDVKM. J was trimmed by 2 bases and V by 6 bases; bases with no gene match: 10.

This clonotype has just a few counts. The chain recombines TRBV24-1 with TRBJ1-1; D remains unclear. The CDR3 is made up of 14 amino acids. V was cut by 7 bases and J by 3 bases, with 14 bases left in between. The germline V gene encodes CDR1 KGHDR and CDR2 SFDVKD. The CDR3 DNA reads as TGTGCCACCAGACAGAGTGGCTTGGACACTGAAGCTTTCTTT. It is translated as CATRQSGLDTEAFF.

This rearrangement joins TRBV29-1 to TRBJ1-1, with D unresolved. Between the trimmed V and J ends, which lost 5 bases and 0 bases, there was a span of 4 bases. CDR3 size: 11 residues. The germline CDR1 and CDR2 sequences are SQVTM and ANQGSEA. CDR3: CSVQLNTEAFF. The CDR3 bases are TGCAGCGTTCAGCTGAACACTGAAGCTTTCTTT.

This clonotype was observed many times. The CDR3 spells CASSTQTVPPETEAFF. The CDR3 DNA sequence: TGTGCCAGCAGCACTCAGACGGTGCCCCCGGAGACTGAAGCTTTCTTT. This chain uses TRBV9 with TRBJ1-1; D unresolved. This CDR3 contains 16 residues. Per the germline V gene, CDR1 is SGDLS and CDR2 is YYNGEE. The V gene lost 4 bases and the J gene lost 5 bases, with 21 bases spanning the gap.

The chain joins TRBV4-2 to TRBJ2-2; TRBD2 aligns across 7 bases. The J segment lost 4 bases and the V segment lost 0 bases, leaving 11 bases of the junction unmatched. The CDR3 has 18 residues. Germline V gene lookup returns CDR1 LGHNA and CDR2 YNFKEQ. CDR3 coding DNA: TGTGCCAGCAGCCAAGAGGCCGGACTAGGGGAATTCACCGGGGAGCTGTTTTTT. Translating it yields CASSQEAGLGEFTGELFF.

Many counts were recorded for this clonotype. The V gene is TRBV7-6, the J gene TRBJ2-1, with TRBD2 identical over 10 bases. CDR1 SGHVS and CDR2 FNYEAQ come from the germline V gene. With V trimmed by 4 bases and J by 4 bases, 4 bases remained unmatched. The CDR3 spans 15 residues. The CDR3 DNA is TGTGCCAGCAGCTCCAGCGGGGGGGTATACAATGAGCAGTTCTTC. Translation: CASSSSGGVYNEQFF.

This clonotype occurred a few times. At one of its ends the junction is not consistent with the germline gene, which may arise from a read error. This sequence joins TRBV7-9 and TRBJ1-1; D remains ambiguous. There are 17 residues in the CDR3. Germline loops: CDR1 SEHNR, CDR2 FQNEAQ (reference sequence). The CDR3 loop reads CASRLDVGVVMNTEAFF. CDR3 in DNA: TGTGCCAGCAGATTAGACGTGGGAGTGGTTATGAACACTGAAGCTTTCTTT.

This clonotype appeared many times. The chain links TRBV18 to TRBJ1-2; 10 bases align to TRBD1. The CDR3 is 14 amino acids. Germline CDR1 reads KGHSH; CDR2 reads LQKENI. After removal of 10 bases from V and 7 bases from J, the junction contained 12 bases not matched to a gene. This chain's CDR3 is CATSNQDRGLGYTF. In DNA, the CDR3 is TGTGCCACTTCAAACCAAGACAGGGGGCTTGGCTACACCTTC.

This clonotype was seen repeatedly, ten times or more. The chain links TRBV18 to TRBJ2-3; the match to TRBD2 covers 9 bases. With 4 bases clipped from V and 5 bases from J, the junction kept 7 bases outside the gene matches. Germline values: CDR1 KGHSH, CDR2 LQKENI. The CDR3 spans 15 residues. The CDR3 DNA sequence: TGTGCCAGCTCACAGGCGGGGGGGCCGAAAGATACGCAGTATTTT. Translation gives CASSQAGGPKDTQYF.

This clonotype was recorded many times. The chain combines TRBV5-4 with TRBJ1-1, with D hard to call. The CDR3 has 12 amino acids. With 5 bases removed from V and 1 base from J, the gap between germline ends came to 6 bases. Germline lookup yields CDR1 SGHNT and CDR2 YYREEE (reference sequence). The CDR3 DNA reads as TGTGCCAGCAGAGCTGGGAACACTGAAGCTTTCTTT. Translating gives CASRAGNTEAFF.

This clonotype was seen a few times. This sequence joins TRBV12-3 or TRBV12-4 and TRBJ1-3; D remains ambiguous. The CDR3 is made up of 14 amino acids. V was trimmed by 2 bases and J by 4 bases, leaving 9 bases between them. The CDR3 region is CASSLIAGGNTIYF. In DNA, the CDR3 is TGTGCCAGCAGTTTAATCGCGGGAGGAAACACCATATATTTT.

This clonotype was seen only a few times. The rearrangement links TRBV29-1 to TRBJ1-5; 10 positions match TRBD1. The CDR3 loop spans 13 amino acids. Per the germline V gene, CDR1 is SQVTM and CDR2 is ANQGSEA. With V trimmed by 7 bases and J by 4 bases, 4 bases remained unmatched. The CDR3, as DNA: TGCAGCGCGGGACAGGGGAGGAATCAGCCCCAGCATTTT. Encoded protein: CSAGQGRNQPQHF.

The table lists this clonotype with many counts. The chain joins TRBV4-1 to TRBJ1-4, with 8 bases lining up with TRBD1. Germline V gene lookup returns CDR1 MGHRA and CDR2 YSYEKL. The CDR3 covers 14 residues. The J segment lost 8 bases and the V segment lost 5 bases, leaving 7 bases of the junction unmatched. DNA for the CDR3: TGCGCCAGCAGCTGGACAGGGAGAAACGAAAAACTGTTTTTT. It yields the protein CASSWTGRNEKLFF.

This clonotype was picked up many times. The chain uses TRBV4-3 and TRBJ1-2; D unclear. This CDR3 is built from 15 residues. Per the germline V gene, CDR1 is LGHNA and CDR2 is YSLEER. V was trimmed by 1 base and J by 4 bases, leaving 13 bases between them. The CDR3 DNA follows: TGCGCCAGCAGCCAAGGGTCCGGGCGGGGCTATGGCTACACCTTC. It encodes CASSQGSGRGYGYTF.

This clonotype was counted between two and nine times. The chain joins TRBV7-9 to TRBJ2-1; tentatively, D is TRBD2 (5 bases). The germline CDR1 and CDR2 sequences are SEHNR and FQNEAQ (reference sequence). With 8 bases removed from V and 3 bases from J, the gap between germline ends came to 17 bases. The CDR3 runs to 15 residues. As DNA, the CDR3 is TGTGCCAGCCCCCAAGTGGGGAGAGTCTACAATGAGCAGTTCTTC. Translation: CASPQVGRVYNEQFF.

The chain joins TRBV7-2 to TRBJ2-1; weak D call: TRBD2 (6 bases). Per the germline V gene, CDR1 is SGHTA and CDR2 is FQGNSA. The CDR3 is made up of 14 amino acids. V dropped 1 base and J dropped 5 bases, with 9 bases sitting between them. For the CDR3, the DNA is TGTGCCAGCAGCTTAGGGGGGGAGAACAATGAGCAGTTCTTC. Protein product: CASSLGGENNEQFF.

In its sample, this clonotype was seen many times. This chain uses TRBV6-1 with TRBJ2-7; D not resolved. Trimming pared 5 bases from V and 4 bases from J, leaving 6 bases between. This CDR3 has 11 residues. Germline V gives CDR1 MNHNS, CDR2 SASEGT. The DNA of the CDR3 is TGTGCCAGCAGTAGAGCTTACGAGCAGTACTTC. Translation gives CASSRAYEQYF.

This clonotype was found a few times. The chain links TRBV7-9 to TRBJ2-3, with D tentatively TRBD1 or TRBD2 (5 bases each). Trimming shortened V by 5 bases and J by 0 bases, and 18 bases separated the two germline ends. The CDR3 is 17 residues long. CDR1 and CDR2 from the germline V gene are SEHNR and FQNEAQ (reference sequence). The CDR3, as DNA: TGTGCCAGCAGCACCCACGTGGGGGATTGGAGCACAGATACGCAGTATTTT. This translates into CASSTHVGDWSTDTQYF.

CDR3 in amino acids: CASTLKGFGETQYF. DNA for the CDR3: TGTGCCAGCACCCTAAAAGGTTTCGGGGAGACCCAGTACTTC. The rearrangement joins TRBV7-9 to TRBJ2-5; D remains ambiguous. The V gene's germline CDR1 is SEHNR and CDR2 FQNEAQ (reference sequence). CDR3 length equals 14 residues. Between the trimmed V and J ends, which lost 7 bases and 5 bases, there was a span of 17 bases.

This clonotype was detected a few times. The J gene is TRBJ2-1, the V gene TRBV5-1, with unresolved D. Germline V gene data show CDR1 as SGHRS and CDR2 as YFSETQ. The CDR3 totals 13 residues. The V end was cut by 4 bases, the J end by 6 bases, with 11 bases between. The CDR3 DNA reads as TGCGCCAGCAGCCGAGATATAATCAATGAGCAGTTCTTC. As protein: CASSRDIINEQFF. Full variable domain (outside the CDR3, taken from reference TRBV5-1 and TRBJ2-1): KAGVTQTPRYLIKTRGQQVTLSCSPISGHRSVSWYQQTPGQGLQFLFEYFSETQRNKGNFPGRFSGRQFSNSRSEMNVSTLELGDSALYLCASSRDIINEQFFGPGTRLTVL.

This clonotype was seen only once. Germline is not matched at one junction end, which may reflect a read error. V is TRBV14 and J is TRBJ2-3; TRBD2 matches at 10 bases. Germline lookup yields CDR1 SGHDN and CDR2 FVKESK. This CDR3 contains 14 residues. The CDR3 DNA follows: TGTGTCAGCAGCACCCAGCGGGGGGGAGATACGCAGTATTTT. It translates to CVSSTQRGGDTQYF.

This clonotype was observed at least ten times. The J gene is TRBJ2-3, the V gene TRBV19, with 9 bases lining up with TRBD1. From germline, CDR1 is LNHDA and CDR2 SQIVND (reference sequence). The CDR3 contains 16 residues. With V trimmed by 8 bases and J by 5 bases, 14 bases remained unmatched. CDR3: CASEDPGQGLGDTQYF. The CDR3 DNA is TGTGCCAGTGAAGACCCGGGACAGGGTTTGGGAGATACGCAGTATTTT. Complete variable domain (other parts from reference TRBV19 and TRBJ2-3): DGGITQSPKYLFRKEGQNVTLSCEQNLNHDAMYWYRQDPGQGLRLIYYSQIVNDFQKGDIAEGYSVSREKKESFPLTVTSAQKNPTAFYLCASEDPGQGLGDTQYFGPGTRLTVL.